This T cell receptor beta chain is drawn from a study of blood T cell repertoires in COVID-19. About the research overall: Two negative PCRs, clearance, or symptom resolution had been documented for recovered Cohort 3 donors. T cells, B-cell-depleted T cells, or PBMCs provided the cDNA or gDNA that served as material. Researchers got acute and convalescent COVID-19 samples from the United States, Italy and Spain.

TCRdb keeps only in-frame clones here, not all; method: immunoSEQ multiplex PCR. This sample has some 190,000 clones, with roughly 86% found just once. Germline CDR1 is SGHDN and CDR2 is FVKESK. This CDR3 region has 17 residues. V dropped 5 bases and J dropped 0; count of bases not matched to a gene: 7. This clonotype was obtained from a woman in her thirties or forties in a cohort exposed to, infected with or recovered from COVID-19 (not recorded which). The sequencing input was PBMCs or T cells enriched from blood (not recorded which). The chain links TRBV14 to TRBJ2-1, with TRBD2 matching over 10 bases. CDR3 in DNA: TGTGCCAGCAGCACCCTAAAGCGGGAGGGCTCCTACAATGAGCAGTTCTTC. Translating gives CASSTLKREGSYNEQFF.